This T cell receptor (beta chain) derives from a study of CD8 T cells in ankylosing spondylitis. Findings and limits, study-wide: Relatively rare in peripheral blood, disease-linked clones were also CD8+. A motif in TCR beta, a set of under ten highly homologous variants, appeared characteristic of ankylosing spondylitis blood. The authors reported significant enrichment of disease-linked clones in matched ankylosing spondylitis synovial fluid. In reactive arthritis synovial fluid and blood, some motif variants had been reported before.

The CDR3 is 15 residues long. Looked up from germline, CDR1 is SGHAT and CDR2 is FQDESV (reference sequence). The ends were cut back, 5 bases at V and 3 bases at J, with 15 bases in the middle. At least ten counts were recorded for this clonotype. What it binds is not known. Quantitative 5'-RACE with molecular barcodes generated TCR beta libraries. TCRdb itself ran the 5' RACE reads through MiXCR, one entry per CDR3 protein. The sample holds a few hundred thousand distinct CDR3 sequences, around 7.9% seen once. The receptor was isolated from a male donor with ankylosing spondylitis. This rearrangement joins TRBV11-1 to TRBJ2-3; possible D gene TRBD1, 6 bases. Sequences were obtained from blood, either unsorted or a sorted T cell fraction (not recorded which). CDR3 sequence (DNA): TGTGCCAGCAGCGAGGCAAAGGGGGAGACAGATACGCAGTATTTT. It codes for CASSEAKGETDTQYF.